This T cell receptor beta chain comes out of a study of post-analysis software for immune sequencing data (dated by TCRdb to 2014 to 2015). With respect to the entire study: Recorded disease courses included relapsing-remitting, secondary progressive and progressive-relapsing multiple sclerosis, with some patients lacking subtype annotation. The multiple sclerosis patient repertoires were compared with 10 to 12 previously published healthy control repertoires from donors aged 6 to 25 years. A subset of samples was prepared in parallel using single-end sample barcoding, then pooled and co-amplified after Illumina adapter ligation. Broad study findings and their caveats: When samples were clustered directly using the F measure, samples prepared in the same batch co-clustered strongly, which prompted a batch-effect correction. The control group was slightly older than the multiple sclerosis patient group. Patients showed significantly higher frequencies than controls for a handful of TRBV segments, among them TRBV5-6, TRBV5-1 and TRBV20-1. Compared with controls, multiple sclerosis patients had significantly lower normalized Chao1 diversity, a finding suggesting substantial peripheral T-cell clonal expansion.

This clonotype came up a few times. Its antigen remains undetermined. No per-base quality is available; no much larger clone lies one base away. The CDR3 runs 16 amino acids, cysteine and phenylalanine included. The kept DNA is CDR3 alone, 48 bases in frame from the first base. V ends up 6 bases short and J 2 bases short, with an unmatched junction base count of 6. From a lookup of the germline V gene (reference sequence), CDR1 and CDR2 are DFQATT and SNEGSKA. The library was made by PCR. Instrument on record: Illumina HiSeq 2500. To reduce PCR and sequencing biases, unique molecular identifiers were incorporated into the TCR beta cDNA libraries. Some 500,000 cDNA molecules were obtained for every 1 to 10 million input T cells, so each molecule roughly corresponded to one T cell. The patient libraries were prepared and sequenced with the same protocol used for the earlier healthy control dataset. Samples belonging to the same batch were prepared together, multiplexed and sequenced on a shared HiSeq lane. Under the source paper's analysis protocol: Raw barcoded reads were processed with MIGEC, and single-read molecular identifier groups were discarded before consensus assembly and CDR3 extraction. VDJtools was used for post-analysis of the clonotype tables, and diversity was normalized by down-sampling every dataset to the size of the smallest sample. Repertoire overlap clustering matched CDR3 amino acid but not nucleotide sequences to correct batch-related cross-sample contamination. Through fastp at Q25 and MiXCR, TCRdb rebuilt clones from the public reads, retaining in-frame beta chains. Every entry covers one CDR3 protein and lists the most common genes and DNA from its rows. None of the V and J calls come from the authors' own analysis; TCRdb made them. This sample is represented by more than 500,000 distinct CDR3 sequences; about a third of them were singletons. The ten most abundant clones make up approximately 6% of the sample.

To demonstrate the VDJtools post-analysis software, TCR beta repertoires were profiled from the peripheral blood of some 12 young patients with multiple sclerosis. The multiple sclerosis patients were children and adolescents ranging in age from roughly 6 to 15 years. Sequencing used blood. The chain uses TRBV20-1 and TRBJ2-5; 16 central bases correspond to TRBD2. This sequence originates from a girl under 18 with multiple sclerosis. The sequence in DNA is TGCAGTGCCTTGGGACTAGCGGGGGGGCAGCAAGAGACCCAGTACTTC. Its translation reads: CSALGLAGGQQETQYF.